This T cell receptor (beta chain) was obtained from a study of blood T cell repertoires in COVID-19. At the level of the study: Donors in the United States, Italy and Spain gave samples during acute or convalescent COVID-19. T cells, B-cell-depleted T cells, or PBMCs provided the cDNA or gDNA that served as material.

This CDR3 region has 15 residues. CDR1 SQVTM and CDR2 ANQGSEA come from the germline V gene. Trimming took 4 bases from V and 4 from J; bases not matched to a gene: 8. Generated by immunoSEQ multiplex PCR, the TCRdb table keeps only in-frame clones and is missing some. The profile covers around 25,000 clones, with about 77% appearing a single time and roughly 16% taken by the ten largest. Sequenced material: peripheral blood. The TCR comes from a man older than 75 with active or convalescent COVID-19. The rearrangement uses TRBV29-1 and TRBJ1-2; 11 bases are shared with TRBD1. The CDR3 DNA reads TGCAGCGTTGGGGACAGGGGGGAGTCGAGCTATGGCTACACCTTC. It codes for CSVGDRGESSYGYTF.